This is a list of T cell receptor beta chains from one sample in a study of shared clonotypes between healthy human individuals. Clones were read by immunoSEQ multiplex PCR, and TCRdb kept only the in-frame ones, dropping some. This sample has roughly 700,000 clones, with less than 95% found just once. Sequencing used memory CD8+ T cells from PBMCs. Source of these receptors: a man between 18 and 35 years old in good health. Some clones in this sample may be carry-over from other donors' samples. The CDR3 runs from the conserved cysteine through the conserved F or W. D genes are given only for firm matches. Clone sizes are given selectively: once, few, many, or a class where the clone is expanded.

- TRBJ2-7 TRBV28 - CASSLDFGVYEQYF TGTGCCAGCAGTTTGGACTTTGGGGTATACGAGCAGTACTTC
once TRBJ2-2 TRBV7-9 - CASSRVWGRDTGELFF TGTGCCAGCAGCCGAGTTTGGGGTAGGGACACCGGGGAGCTGTTTTTT
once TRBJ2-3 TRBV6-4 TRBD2 CASSAGGVDTDTQYF TGTGCCAGCAGTGCGGGGGGAGTAGATACAGATACGCAGTATTTT
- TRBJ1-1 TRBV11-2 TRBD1 CASSRHRGDTEAFF TGTGCCAGCAGCCGACACAGGGGGGACACTGAAGCTTTCTTT
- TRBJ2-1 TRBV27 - CASSSPLLGDNEQFF TGTGCCAGCAGTTCCCCTTTGCTAGGGGACAATGAGCAGTTCTTC
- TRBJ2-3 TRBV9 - CASTAGALTDTQYF TGTGCCAGCACGGCGGGGGCCCTCACAGATACGCAGTATTTT
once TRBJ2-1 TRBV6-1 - CASSDWVDEQFF TGTGCCAGCAGTGATTGGGTAGATGAGCAGTTCTTC
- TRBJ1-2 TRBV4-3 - CASRPTIGGRPNYGYTF TGCGCCAGCAGACCCACGATAGGGGGGCGCCCTAACTATGGCTACACCTTC
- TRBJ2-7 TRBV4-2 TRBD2 CASSQYLAGISYEQYF TGTGCCAGCAGCCAGTACCTAGCGGGTATCTCCTACGAGCAGTACTTC
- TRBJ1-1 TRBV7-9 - CASRSVWGISEAFF TGTGCCAGCCGCTCCGTTTGGGGAATTTCAGAAGCTTTCTTT
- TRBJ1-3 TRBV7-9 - CASSLRAPGRSGNTIYF TGTGCCAGCAGCTTAAGGGCCCCCGGGCGCTCTGGAAACACCATATATTTT